The 32 T cell receptor beta chains below were found in one sample sequenced in a study of shared T cell receptors in the human thymus. Produced via immunoSEQ multiplex PCR; TCRdb's table is partial and in-frame only. There are around 730,000 clones in the sample; roughly 88% occur only once, and approximately 0.01% lies in the top ten. This sample was also put to use in a study of human thymus T cells.

The specimen was thymocytes. The receptors were gathered from a girl less than two years old with a congenital heart defect.

V usage is TRBV6-1 and J usage is TRBJ1-3; 8 nucleotides align to TRBD1. Per the germline V gene, CDR1 is MNHNS and CDR2 is SASEGT. The CDR3 totals 15 residues. The V gene end was trimmed by 7 bases and the J gene end by 4 bases; junction bases not matched to a gene: 9. The CDR3 coding sequence is TGTGCCAGCAAGATCTTTCGGGACAGGGGAAACACCATATATTTT. It yields the protein CASKIFRDRGNTIYF.

The rearrangement links TRBV21-1 to TRBJ2-1; the table assigns TRBD2, which was not confirmed against the DNA. TRBV21-1 has pseudogene status. The CDR3 runs 21 residues. The DNA of the CDR3 is TGTGCCAGCAGCAAAGATGGATCGCGGGGGGGCCTGACTAGCTCCTACAATGAGCAGTTCTTC. Its protein product is CASSKDGSRGGLTSSYNEQFF.

This clone was found a few times. The V call is TRBV5-6, the J call TRBJ1-1; D is perhaps TRBD1 (5 bases). Germline V gives CDR1 SGHDT, CDR2 YYEEEE. V lost 0 bases, J lost 8 bases, and 14 bases lay in between. The CDR3 length is 14 residues. The CDR3 sequence is CASSLEHWGHEAFF. The DNA for the CDR3 is TGTGCCAGCAGCTTGGAACATTGGGGCCACGAAGCTTTCTTT. Variable domain in full (rest from reference TRBV5-6 and TRBJ1-1): DAGVTQSPTHLIKTRGQQVTLRCSPKSGHDTVSWYQQALGQGPQFIFQYYEEEERQRGNFPDRFSGHQFPNYSSELNVNALLLGDSALYLCASSLEHWGHEAFFGQGTRLTVV.

This chain links TRBV9 with TRBJ1-1, with D perhaps TRBD1 (5 bases). Trimming stripped 4 bases from V and 0 bases from J, with 13 bases between. CDR1 is SGDLS and CDR2 is YYNGEE in the germline V gene. This CDR3 comprises 15 residues. As DNA, the CDR3 is TGTGCCAGCAGCCCAGACGGGGGATTGAACACTGAAGCTTTCTTT. It translates to CASSPDGGLNTEAFF. Based on the CDR3 plus reference TRBV9 and TRBJ1-1, the full variable domain is DSGVTQTPKHLITATGQRVTLRCSPRSGDLSVYWYQQSLDQGLQFLIQYYNGEERAKGNILERFSAQQFPDLHSELNLSSLELGDSALYFCASSPDGGLNTEAFFGQGTRLTVV.

The genes are TRBV20-1 and TRBJ2-3; D is unresolved. V dropped 5 bases and J dropped 6 bases, with 6 bases sitting between them. Germline V gene data show CDR1 as DFQATT and CDR2 as SNEGSKA (reference sequence). This CDR3 contains 10 residues. The CDR3 sequence is CSALRDTQYF. The CDR3 nucleotides read TGCAGTGCTCTCCGGGATACGCAGTATTTT.

V is TRBV5-6 and J is TRBJ1-1; D not certain. The CDR3 consists of 16 residues. CDR1 SGHDT and CDR2 YYEEEE come from the germline V gene. V was shortened by 4 bases and J by 4 bases, with 20 bases between the two germline ends. The CDR3 nucleotides are TGTGCCAGCAGCCTCACGGCGGTTAGAGTTGGCACTGAAGCTTTCTTT. It is translated as CASSLTAVRVGTEAFF.

This chain uses TRBV19 with TRBJ1-6; no reliable D call. The CDR3 contains 12 residues. CDR1 is LNHDA and CDR2 is SQIVND in the germline V gene (reference sequence). V dropped 4 bases and J dropped 11 bases, with 9 bases sitting between them. The CDR3 spells CASSTRVTPLHF. DNA of the CDR3: TGTGCCAGTAGTACCCGGGTGACACCCCTCCACTTT. Looking up the rest from reference TRBV19 and TRBJ1-6 gives the full variable domain: DGGITQSPKYLFRKEGQNVTLSCEQNLNHDAMYWYRQDPGQGLRLIYYSQIVNDFQKGDIAEGYSVSREKKESFPLTVTSAQKNPTAFYLCASSTRVTPLHFGNGTRLTVT.

The chain employs TRBV9 and TRBJ2-5; possibly TRBD2 for D (6 bases). The ends were cut back, 0 bases at V and 0 bases at J, with 15 bases in the middle. This CDR3 comprises 17 residues. Germline CDR1 and CDR2: SGDLS and YYNGEE. The CDR3 bases are TGTGCCAGCAGCGTAGAAGGTGCGGGGCTCAACCAAGAGACCCAGTACTTC. Translated: CASSVEGAGLNQETQYF.

The chain recombines TRBV7-8 with TRBJ1-1; weak D call: TRBD1 (6 bases). The length of the CDR3 is 16 residues. CDR1 and CDR2 (germline): SGHVS, FQNEAQ. The V gene lost 5 bases and the J gene lost 2 bases, with 18 bases spanning the gap. CDR3 bases: TGTGCCAGCAGCCCGTTCTGGGGAGGGGGAAACACTGAAGCTTTCTTT. This encodes CASSPFWGGGNTEAFF. Supplemented by reference TRBV7-8 and TRBJ1-1, the full variable domain reads GAGVSQSPRYKVAKRGQDVALRCDPISGHVSLFWYQQALGQGPEFLTYFQNEAQLDKSGLPSDRFFAERPEGSVSTLKIQRTQQEDSAVYLCASSPFWGGGNTEAFFGQGTRLTVV.

The V and J genes are TRBV4-1 and TRBJ1-1; 8 bases fit TRBD1. Germline loops: CDR1 MGHRA, CDR2 YSYEKL. Trimming took 5 bases from V and 4 from J; bases not matched to a gene: 12. The CDR3 spans 16 residues. CDR3 nucleotide sequence: TGCGCCAGCAGCACCCGCCCTATCGACAGGGGCACTGAAGCTTTCTTT. This encodes CASSTRPIDRGTEAFF.

The chain couples TRBV5-6 to TRBJ1-2; no definite D call. V lost 2 bases and J 2 bases, leaving 22 bases between the germline ends. Germline lookup yields CDR1 SGHDT and CDR2 YYEEEE. CDR3 length: 18 residues. Written as DNA, the CDR3 is TGTGCCAGCAGCTTCACGGACGAGGGTAAGACGAAAAACTATGGCTACACCTTC. Amino acids: CASSFTDEGKTKNYGYTF.

CDR3 protein: CASSLVGVGLNTEAFF. DNA for the CDR3: TGTGCCAGCAGCTTAGTAGGGGTGGGCTTGAACACTGAAGCTTTCTTT. V is TRBV11-2 and J is TRBJ1-1, with a tentative D call TRBD1 (5 bases). Trimming removed 1 base at V and 0 bases at J, with 12 bases between. Germline V gives CDR1 SGHAT, CDR2 FQNNGV. This CDR3 is 16 amino acids long.

This clone was counted a few times. The DNA for the CDR3 is TGTGCCAGCAGCCCCACCAAAACGGAGTACGTTGTCTCCTACAATGAGCAGTTCTTC. Amino acid sequence: CASSPTKTEYVVSYNEQFF. The chain couples TRBV7-6 to TRBJ2-1; D ambiguous. The V gene's germline CDR1 is SGHVS and CDR2 FNYEAQ. The CDR3 is made up of 19 amino acids. Trimming cost V 5 bases and J 0 bases, with 23 bases left between them.

This chain connects TRBV10-3 to TRBJ1-2; 9 positions agree with TRBD1. This CDR3 comprises 13 residues. Germline loops: CDR1 ENHRY, CDR2 SYGVKD. V trimming: 6 bases; J trimming: 5 bases; junction bases outside the gene matches: 4. The CDR3: CAIRGTGRYGYTF. Written as DNA, the CDR3 is TGTGCCATCAGAGGGACAGGGAGATATGGCTACACCTTC.

This clone has just one count. The chain links TRBV4-1 to TRBJ1-2; 7 bases line up with TRBD1. Trimming took 3 bases from V and 1 from J; bases not matched to a gene: 11. The germline V gene encodes CDR1 MGHRA and CDR2 YSYEKL. This CDR3 spans 17 amino acids. The CDR3 spells CASSQSETGRFNYGYTF. CDR3 DNA sequence: TGCGCCAGCAGCCAGAGCGAGACAGGGAGGTTTAACTATGGCTACACCTTC.

V gene TRBV2 combines with J gene TRBJ2-7, with a possible D match to TRBD2 (6 bases). Per the germline V gene, CDR1 is SNHLY and CDR2 is FYNNEI. The CDR3 covers 14 residues. V was pared by 5 bases and J by 0 bases, with 11 bases between. The CDR3 loop is CASSPDGSSYEQYF. The CDR3 DNA is TGTGCCAGCAGTCCCGACGGGAGCTCCTACGAGCAGTACTTC.

The genes are TRBV15 and TRBJ1-2, with TRBD1 matching over 8 bases. The CDR3 is 15 amino acids. After removal of 3 bases from V and 6 bases from J, the junction contained 9 bases not matched to a gene. The germline V gene encodes CDR1 LNHNV and CDR2 YYDKDF (reference sequence). The CDR3 is CATSRAYQGADGYTF. CDR3 nucleotides: TGTGCCACCAGCAGGGCGTACCAGGGGGCGGATGGCTACACCTTC. Together with reference TRBV15 and TRBJ1-2, the CDR3 gives the full variable domain: DAMVIQNPRYQVTQFGKPVTLSCSQTLNHNVMYWYQQKSSQAPKLLFHYYDKDFNNEADTPDNFQSRRPNTSFCFLDIRSPGLGDTAMYLCATSRAYQGADGYTFGSGTRLTVV.

This sequence joins TRBV27 and TRBJ1-5; 7 bases align to TRBD1. The CDR3 is 14 residues long. Germline V gene sequence: CDR1 MNHEY, CDR2 SMNVEV (reference sequence). J gave up 3 bases and V 5 bases, and 4 bases lay outside the gene matches. CDR3 bases: TGTGCCAGCAGTCCAGACAGGGCCAATCAGCCCCAGCATTTT. As protein: CASSPDRANQPQHF.

The V call is TRBV6-1, the J call TRBJ1-1; D perhaps matches TRBD1 (5 bases). CDR1 and CDR2 (germline): MNHNS, SASEGT. Deletions cut 8 bases from V and 6 bases from J, with 13 bases between. The CDR3 has 12 residues. The CDR3 loop reads CASSGGYAEAFF. The CDR3, as DNA: TGTGCCAGCTCGGGGGGGTACGCTGAAGCTTTCTTT.

J is TRBJ1-1 and V is TRBV6-1, with a weak D call TRBD1 (5 bases). CDR3 size: 15 residues. V gave up 6 bases and J gave up 5 bases, with 19 bases separating them. CDR1 is MNHNS, CDR2 SASEGT, per germline. As DNA, the CDR3 is TGTGCCAGCAGCATACCCTCTTTTTCAGGGACTGAAGCTTTCTTT. Amino acids: CASSIPSFSGTEAFF.

This clone has just one count. This chain connects TRBV5-1 to TRBJ1-5, with D perhaps TRBD1 (5 bases). V was pared by 0 bases and J by 5 bases, with 12 bases between. CDR3 length equals 15 residues. Per germline, CDR1 SGHRS and CDR2 YFSETQ. CDR3 sequence: CASSLVGGWDQPQHF. In nucleotides, the CDR3 is TGCGCCAGCAGCTTGGTGGGGGGTTGGGATCAGCCCCAGCATTTT.

The chain couples TRBV7-9 to TRBJ1-1; D not resolved. The CDR3 contains 13 residues. CDR1 is SEHNR and CDR2 is FQNEAQ in the germline V gene (reference sequence). Trimming cost V 6 bases and J 0 bases, with 8 bases left between them. The CDR3 loop reads CASRRHMNTEAFF. The CDR3 DNA reads TGTGCCAGCAGACGCCACATGAACACTGAAGCTTTCTTT.

The CDR3 here is CASSLTGTHAYYGYTF. CDR3 nucleotides: TGTGCCAGCAGCTTAACCGGGACACACGCGTACTATGGCTACACCTTC. The chain employs TRBV5-8 and TRBJ1-2; maybe TRBD1 (6 bases). CDR3 size: 16 residues. Trimming took off 2 bases at V and 3 bases at J, with 17 bases between the two ends. Germline CDR1 SGHTS, CDR2 YDEGEE.

The chain employs TRBV20-1 and TRBJ1-2; D remains unclear. This CDR3 is built from 11 residues. CDR1 is DFQATT, CDR2 SNEGSKA, per germline (reference sequence). The V end lost 2 bases, the J end lost 8 bases, and 9 bases lay between the germline ends. CDR3 bases: TGCAGTGCTAGACTGATCGGGGGCTACACCTTC. Protein sequence: CSARLIGGYTF.

A word on this clone: At one end the junction does not follow the germline gene, possibly because of a read error. The sample carries other DNA sequences with the same CDR3. V and J are TRBV6-1 and TRBJ2-3; 8 bases are a match to TRBD1. Germline V CDR1 and CDR2: MNHNS, SASEGT. This CDR3 spans 16 amino acids. CDR3 DNA: TGTGCCAGCAGTGAAGAGGGGACAGGCCCAACGGATACACAGTATTTT. The encoded protein is CASSEEGTGPTDTQYF.

This chain joins TRBV4-1 and TRBJ1-5; 8 bases are shared with TRBD1. Trimming took 4 bases from V and 7 from J; bases not matched to a gene: 9. CDR1 is MGHRA, CDR2 YSYEKL, per germline. The CDR3 totals 15 residues. CDR3 nucleotide sequence: TGCGCCAGCAGCCGTAGGACAGGGACAAGCCAGCCCCAGCATTTT. Amino acids: CASSRRTGTSQPQHF.

The V and J genes are TRBV12-2 and TRBJ2-2; TRBD2, as called in the table, went unchecked against the DNA. TRBV12-2 is an annotated pseudogene. CDR3 length: 17 amino acids. The CDR3 region has the DNA TGTGCAAGTCGCCGACCCGGGACTAGGGTGAACACCGGGGAGCTGTTTTTT. It translates to CASRRPGTRVNTGELFF.

This chain links TRBV28 with TRBJ2-3; possible D gene TRBD2, 7 bases. There are 19 residues in the CDR3. Looked up from germline, CDR1 is MDHEN and CDR2 is SYDVKM. V was clipped by 5 bases and J by 1 base, with 25 bases between them. In DNA form, the CDR3 reads TGTGCCAGCAGTGGTACGGGGGGCGCGCCCCGGTTTCGCACAGATACGCAGTATTTT. Its translation is CASSGTGGAPRFRTDTQYF.

This clone came up once. The genes are TRBV7-2 and TRBJ1-2; possible D gene TRBD1, 6 bases. Deletions cut 5 bases from V and 5 bases from J, with 18 bases between. The germline CDR1 and CDR2 sequences are SGHTA and FQGNSA. This CDR3 has 15 residues. CDR3 DNA: TGTGCCAGCAGCCGCCTCAACAGGGTCGAGTATGGCTACACCTTC. Translation: CASSRLNRVEYGYTF.

The rearrangement uses TRBV4-1 and TRBJ2-5, with 7 bases lining up with TRBD1. The CDR3 sequence is 16 residues long. Germline CDR1 reads MGHRA; CDR2 reads YSYEKL. The junction had 10 bases not matched to a gene; V was cut back by 1 base and J by 5 bases. CDR3 nucleotide sequence: TGCGCCAGCAGCCAAGTGCTTGGGGCGACAGGGGAGACCCAGTACTTC. Its translation: CASSQVLGATGETQYF.

The chain is built from TRBV11-2 and TRBJ1-1; TRBD1 matches at 7 bases. Germline-derived CDR1 and CDR2 are SGHAT and FQNNGV. The trim removed 0 bases at V and 0 bases at J, leaving 13 bases unmatched. The CDR3 totals 19 residues. CDR3 DNA sequence: TGTGCCAGCAGCTTAGATCTTACTACAGGGGAGTGGGTGAACACTGAAGCTTTCTTT. It translates to CASSLDLTTGEWVNTEAFF.

The chain uses TRBV4-1 and TRBJ1-4; 11 bases align to TRBD1. V was clipped by 4 bases and J by 0 bases; unmatched bases: 13. The germline V gene has CDR1 MGHRA and CDR2 YSYEKL. The CDR3 runs 20 residues. CDR3 DNA: TGCGCCAGCAGCCCTCGGACAGGGGGCTTGCACCTTGCAACTAATGAAAAACTGTTTTTT. Its protein is CASSPRTGGLHLATNEKLFF.